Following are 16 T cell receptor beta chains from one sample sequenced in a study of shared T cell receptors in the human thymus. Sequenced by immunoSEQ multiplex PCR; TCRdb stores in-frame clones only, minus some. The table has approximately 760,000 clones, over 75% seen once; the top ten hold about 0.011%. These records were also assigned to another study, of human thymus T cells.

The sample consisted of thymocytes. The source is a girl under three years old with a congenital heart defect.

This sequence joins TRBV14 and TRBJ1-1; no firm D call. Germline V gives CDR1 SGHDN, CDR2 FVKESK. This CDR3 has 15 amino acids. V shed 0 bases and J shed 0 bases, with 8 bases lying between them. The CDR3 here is CASSQDREMNTEAFF. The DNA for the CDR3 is TGTGCCAGCAGCCAAGATCGGGAGATGAACACTGAAGCTTTCTTT.

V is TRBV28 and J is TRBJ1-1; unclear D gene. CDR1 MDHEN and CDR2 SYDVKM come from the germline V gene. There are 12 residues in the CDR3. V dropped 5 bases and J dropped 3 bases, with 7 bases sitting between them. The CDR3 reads CASSLQYTEAFF. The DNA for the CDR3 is TGTGCCAGCAGTCTCCAGTACACTGAAGCTTTCTTT.

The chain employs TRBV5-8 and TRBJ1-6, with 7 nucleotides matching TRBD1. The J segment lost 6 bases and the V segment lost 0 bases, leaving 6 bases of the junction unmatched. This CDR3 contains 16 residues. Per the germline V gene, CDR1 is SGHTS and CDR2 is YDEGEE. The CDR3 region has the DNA TGTGCCAGCAGCTTGGCGGACAGGTTAATTAATTCACCCCTCCACTTT. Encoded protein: CASSLADRLINSPLHF.

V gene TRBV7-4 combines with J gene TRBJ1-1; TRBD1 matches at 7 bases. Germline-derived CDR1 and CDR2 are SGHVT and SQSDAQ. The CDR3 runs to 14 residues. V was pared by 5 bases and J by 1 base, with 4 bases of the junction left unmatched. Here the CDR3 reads CASSLGQKNTEAFF. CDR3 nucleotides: TGTGCCAGCAGCCTGGGACAGAAGAACACTGAAGCTTTCTTT.

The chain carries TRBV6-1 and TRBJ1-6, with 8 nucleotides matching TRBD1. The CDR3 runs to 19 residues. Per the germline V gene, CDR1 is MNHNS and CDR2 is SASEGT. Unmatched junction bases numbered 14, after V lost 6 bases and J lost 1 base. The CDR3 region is CASSEHFDRGWSYNSPLHF. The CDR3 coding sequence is TGTGCCAGCAGCGAACACTTTGACAGGGGATGGTCCTATAATTCACCCCTCCACTTT.

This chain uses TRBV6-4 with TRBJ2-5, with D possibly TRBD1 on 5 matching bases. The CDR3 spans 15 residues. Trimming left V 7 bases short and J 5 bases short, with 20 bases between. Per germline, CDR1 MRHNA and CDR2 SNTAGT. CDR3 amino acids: CASTATGNDEETQYF. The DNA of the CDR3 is TGTGCCAGCACCGCTACAGGAAATGACGAGGAGACCCAGTACTTC.

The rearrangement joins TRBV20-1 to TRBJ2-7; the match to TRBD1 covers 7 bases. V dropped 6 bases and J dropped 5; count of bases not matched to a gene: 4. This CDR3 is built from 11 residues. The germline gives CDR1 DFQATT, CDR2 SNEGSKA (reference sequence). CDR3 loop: CSALDRDEQYF. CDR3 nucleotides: TGCAGTGCCCTTGACAGGGACGAGCAGTACTTC.

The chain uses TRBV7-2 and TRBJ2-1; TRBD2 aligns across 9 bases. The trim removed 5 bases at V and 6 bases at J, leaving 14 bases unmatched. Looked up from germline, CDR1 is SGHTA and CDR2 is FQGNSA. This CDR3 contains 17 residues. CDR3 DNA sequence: TGTGCCAGCAGCCCCACTTTCAGGGCGGGGGGGACCAATGAGCAGTTCTTC. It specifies CASSPTFRAGGTNEQFF.

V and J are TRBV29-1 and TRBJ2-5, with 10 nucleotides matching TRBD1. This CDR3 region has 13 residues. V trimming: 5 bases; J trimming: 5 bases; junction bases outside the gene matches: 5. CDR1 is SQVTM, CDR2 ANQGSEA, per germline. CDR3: CSVHPDRGETQYF. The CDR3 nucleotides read TGCAGCGTTCACCCGGACAGGGGGGAGACCCAGTACTTC.

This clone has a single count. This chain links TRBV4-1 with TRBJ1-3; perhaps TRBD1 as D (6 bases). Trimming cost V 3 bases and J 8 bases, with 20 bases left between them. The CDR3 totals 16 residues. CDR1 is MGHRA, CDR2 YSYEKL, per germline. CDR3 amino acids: CASSHPEGGFQDTIYF. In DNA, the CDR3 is TGCGCCAGCAGCCACCCCGAAGGGGGTTTCCAGGACACCATATATTTT.

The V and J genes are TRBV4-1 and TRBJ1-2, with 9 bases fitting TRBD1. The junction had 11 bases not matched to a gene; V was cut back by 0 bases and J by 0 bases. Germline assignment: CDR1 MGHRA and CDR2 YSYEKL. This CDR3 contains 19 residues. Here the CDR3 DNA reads TGCGCCAGCAGCCAAGATTGGAGGGACAGGGTCCTCTCTAACTATGGCTACACCTTC. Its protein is CASSQDWRDRVLSNYGYTF.

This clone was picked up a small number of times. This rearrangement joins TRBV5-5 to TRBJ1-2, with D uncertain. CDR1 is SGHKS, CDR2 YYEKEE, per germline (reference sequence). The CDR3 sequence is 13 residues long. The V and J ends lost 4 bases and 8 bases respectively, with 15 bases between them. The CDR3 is CASSLLAPPGYTF. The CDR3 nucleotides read TGTGCCAGCAGCCTCTTGGCCCCGCCAGGCTACACCTTC.

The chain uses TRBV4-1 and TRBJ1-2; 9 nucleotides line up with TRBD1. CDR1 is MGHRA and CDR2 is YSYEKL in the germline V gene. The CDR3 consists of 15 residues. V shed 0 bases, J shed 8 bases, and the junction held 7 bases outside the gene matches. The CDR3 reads CASSQDFGQGQGYTF. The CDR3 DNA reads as TGCGCCAGCAGCCAAGATTTTGGACAGGGGCAGGGCTACACCTTC.

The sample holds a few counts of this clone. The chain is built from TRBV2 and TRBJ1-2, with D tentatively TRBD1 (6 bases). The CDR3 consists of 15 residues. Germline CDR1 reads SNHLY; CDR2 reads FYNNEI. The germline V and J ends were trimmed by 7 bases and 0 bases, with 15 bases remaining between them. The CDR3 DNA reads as TGTGCCAGCATCGAAGGGGACAAGACTAACTATGGCTACACCTTC. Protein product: CASIEGDKTNYGYTF.

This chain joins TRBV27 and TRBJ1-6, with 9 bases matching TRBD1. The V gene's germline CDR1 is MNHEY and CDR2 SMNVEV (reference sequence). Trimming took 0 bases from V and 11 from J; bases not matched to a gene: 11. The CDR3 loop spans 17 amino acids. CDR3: CASSLSKGGTGCTPLHF. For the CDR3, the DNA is TGTGCCAGCAGTTTATCGAAGGGGGGGACAGGGTGTACACCCCTCCACTTT.

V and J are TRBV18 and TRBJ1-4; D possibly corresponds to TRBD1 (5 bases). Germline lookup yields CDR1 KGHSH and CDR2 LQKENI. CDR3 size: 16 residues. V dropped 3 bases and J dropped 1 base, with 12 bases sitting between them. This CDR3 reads CASSPGGNLTNEKLFF. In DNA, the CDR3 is TGTGCCAGCTCACCCGGGGGGAACTTAACTAATGAAAAACTGTTTTTT.